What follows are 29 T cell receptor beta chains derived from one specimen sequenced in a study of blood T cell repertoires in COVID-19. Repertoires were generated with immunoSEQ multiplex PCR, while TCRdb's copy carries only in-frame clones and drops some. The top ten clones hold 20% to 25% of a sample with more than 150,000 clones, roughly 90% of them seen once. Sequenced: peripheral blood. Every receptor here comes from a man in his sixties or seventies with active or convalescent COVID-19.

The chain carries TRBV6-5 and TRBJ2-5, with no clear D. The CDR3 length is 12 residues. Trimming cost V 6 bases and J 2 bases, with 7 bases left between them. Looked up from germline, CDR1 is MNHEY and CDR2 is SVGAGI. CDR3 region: CASRAPQETQYF. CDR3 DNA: TGTGCCAGCAGGGCCCCGCAAGAGACCCAGTACTTC.

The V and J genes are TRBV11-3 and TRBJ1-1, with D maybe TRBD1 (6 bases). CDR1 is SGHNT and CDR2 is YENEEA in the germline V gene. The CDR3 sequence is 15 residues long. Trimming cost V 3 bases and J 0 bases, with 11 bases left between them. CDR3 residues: CASSFGGAMNTEAFF. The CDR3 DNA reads TGTGCCAGCAGCTTCGGGGGGGCTATGAACACTGAAGCTTTCTTT.

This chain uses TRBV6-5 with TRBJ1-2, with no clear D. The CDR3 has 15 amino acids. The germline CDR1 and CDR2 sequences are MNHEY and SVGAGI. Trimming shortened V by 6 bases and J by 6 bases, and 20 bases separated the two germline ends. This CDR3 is CASSLVTPGRDGYTF. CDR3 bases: TGTGCCAGCAGCCTGGTCACCCCGGGTCGGGATGGCTACACCTTC.

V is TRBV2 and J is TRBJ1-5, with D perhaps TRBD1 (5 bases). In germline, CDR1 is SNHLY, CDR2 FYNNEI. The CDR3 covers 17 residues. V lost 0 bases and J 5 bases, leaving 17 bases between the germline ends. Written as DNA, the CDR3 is TGTGCCAGCAGTGAAGCGCTGGGAACAGGCGGCGATCAGCCCCAGCATTTT. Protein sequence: CASSEALGTGGDQPQHF.

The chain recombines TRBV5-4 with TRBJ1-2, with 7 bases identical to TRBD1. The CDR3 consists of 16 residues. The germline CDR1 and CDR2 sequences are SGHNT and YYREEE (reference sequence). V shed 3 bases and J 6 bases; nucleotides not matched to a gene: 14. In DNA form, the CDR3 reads TGTGCCAGCAGCTATCGCCACAGGGGATTGTCGGATGGCTACACCTTC. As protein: CASSYRHRGLSDGYTF. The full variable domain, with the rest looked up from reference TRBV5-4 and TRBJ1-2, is ETGVTQSPTHLIKTRGQQVTLRCSSQSGHNTVSWYQQALGQGPQFIFQYYREEENGRGNFPPRFSGLQFPNYSSELNVNALELDDSALYLCASSYRHRGLSDGYTFGSGTRLTVV.

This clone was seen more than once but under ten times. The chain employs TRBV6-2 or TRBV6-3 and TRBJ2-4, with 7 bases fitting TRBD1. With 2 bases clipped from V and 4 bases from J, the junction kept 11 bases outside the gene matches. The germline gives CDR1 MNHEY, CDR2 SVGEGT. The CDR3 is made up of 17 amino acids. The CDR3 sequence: CASSYSSADRRKNIQYF. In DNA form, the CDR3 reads TGTGCCAGCAGTTACAGTTCCGCGGACAGGAGAAAAAACATTCAGTACTTC.

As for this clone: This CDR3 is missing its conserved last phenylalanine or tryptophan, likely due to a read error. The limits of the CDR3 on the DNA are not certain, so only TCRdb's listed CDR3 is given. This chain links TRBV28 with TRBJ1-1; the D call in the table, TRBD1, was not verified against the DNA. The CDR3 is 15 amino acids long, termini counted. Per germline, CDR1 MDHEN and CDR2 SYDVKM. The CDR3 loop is CASSFGIIRGSGLFA.

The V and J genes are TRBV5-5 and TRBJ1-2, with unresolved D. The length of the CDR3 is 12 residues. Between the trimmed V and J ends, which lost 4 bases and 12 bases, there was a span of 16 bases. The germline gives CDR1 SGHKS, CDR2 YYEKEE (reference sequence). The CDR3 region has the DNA TGTGCCAGCAGCCCGGGGTTGGTCGGGGACACCTTC. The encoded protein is CASSPGLVGDTF.

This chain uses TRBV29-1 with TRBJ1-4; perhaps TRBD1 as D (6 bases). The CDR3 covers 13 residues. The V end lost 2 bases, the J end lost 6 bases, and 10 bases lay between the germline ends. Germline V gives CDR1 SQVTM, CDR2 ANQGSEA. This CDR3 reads CSVELGADEKLFF. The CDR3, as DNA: TGCAGCGTTGAATTGGGGGCAGATGAAAAACTGTTTTTT. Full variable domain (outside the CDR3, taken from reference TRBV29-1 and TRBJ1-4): SAVISQKPSRDICQRGTSLTIQCQVDSQVTMMFWYRQQPGQSLTLIATANQGSEATYESGFVIDKFPISRPNLTFSTLTVSNMSPEDSSIYLCSVELGADEKLFFGSGTQLSVL.

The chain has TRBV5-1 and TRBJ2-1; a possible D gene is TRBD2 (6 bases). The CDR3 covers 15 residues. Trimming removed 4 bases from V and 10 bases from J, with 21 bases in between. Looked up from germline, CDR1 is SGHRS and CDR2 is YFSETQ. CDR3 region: CASSPPGTPGGEQFF. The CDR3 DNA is TGCGCCAGCAGCCCGCCCGGGACTCCGGGTGGGGAGCAGTTCTTC.

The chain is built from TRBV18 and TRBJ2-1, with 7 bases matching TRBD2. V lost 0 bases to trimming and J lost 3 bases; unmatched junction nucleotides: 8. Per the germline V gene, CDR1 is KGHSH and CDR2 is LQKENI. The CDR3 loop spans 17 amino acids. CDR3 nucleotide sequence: TGTGCCAGCTCACCACCAGGAGGGAGGGCTTACTACAATGAGCAGTTCTTC. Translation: CASSPPGGRAYYNEQFF.

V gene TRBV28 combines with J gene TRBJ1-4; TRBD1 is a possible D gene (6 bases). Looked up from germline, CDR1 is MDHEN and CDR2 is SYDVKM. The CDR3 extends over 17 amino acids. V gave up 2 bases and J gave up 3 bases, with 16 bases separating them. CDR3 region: CASSLTGGTTANEKLFF. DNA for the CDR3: TGTGCCAGCAGTTTAACCGGGGGGACAACGGCTAATGAAAAACTGTTTTTT.

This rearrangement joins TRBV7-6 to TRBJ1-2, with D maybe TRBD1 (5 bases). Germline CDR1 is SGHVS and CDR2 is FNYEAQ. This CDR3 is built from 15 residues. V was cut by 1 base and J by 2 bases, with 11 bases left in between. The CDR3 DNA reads TGTGCCAGCAGCTTAGTTGCAGGGTGGAACTATGGCTACACCTTC. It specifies CASSLVAGWNYGYTF.

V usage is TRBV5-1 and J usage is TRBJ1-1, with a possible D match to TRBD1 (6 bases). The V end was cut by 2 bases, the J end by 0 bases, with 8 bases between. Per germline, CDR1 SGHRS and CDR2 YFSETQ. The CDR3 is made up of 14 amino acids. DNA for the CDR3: TGCGCCAGCAGCTTCGGGGGGCTGAACACTGAAGCTTTCTTT. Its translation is CASSFGGLNTEAFF. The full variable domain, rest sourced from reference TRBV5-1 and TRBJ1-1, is KAGVTQTPRYLIKTRGQQVTLSCSPISGHRSVSWYQQTPGQGLQFLFEYFSETQRNKGNFPGRFSGRQFSNSRSEMNVSTLELGDSALYLCASSFGGLNTEAFFGQGTRLTVV.

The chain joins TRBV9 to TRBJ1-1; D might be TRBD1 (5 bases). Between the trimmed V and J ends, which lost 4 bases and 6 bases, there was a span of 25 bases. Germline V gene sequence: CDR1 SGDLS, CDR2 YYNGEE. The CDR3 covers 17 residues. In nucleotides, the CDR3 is TGTGCCAGCAGCCCCCGTATCGTTGCGGGCGGGGGTGCTGAAGCTTTCTTT. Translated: CASSPRIVAGGGAEAFF.

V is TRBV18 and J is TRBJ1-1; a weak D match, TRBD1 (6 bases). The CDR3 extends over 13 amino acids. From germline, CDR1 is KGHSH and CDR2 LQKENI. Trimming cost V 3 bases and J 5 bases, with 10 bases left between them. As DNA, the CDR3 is TGTGCCAGCTCACCCAAGGGGGATACTGAAGCTTTCTTT. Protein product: CASSPKGDTEAFF.

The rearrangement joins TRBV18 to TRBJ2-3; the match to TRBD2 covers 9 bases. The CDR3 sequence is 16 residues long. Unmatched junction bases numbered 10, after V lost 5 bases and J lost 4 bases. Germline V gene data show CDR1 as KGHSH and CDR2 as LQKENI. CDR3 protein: CASSARGTSNADTQYF. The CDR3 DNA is TGTGCCAGCTCAGCTCGAGGGACTAGCAATGCAGATACGCAGTATTTT.

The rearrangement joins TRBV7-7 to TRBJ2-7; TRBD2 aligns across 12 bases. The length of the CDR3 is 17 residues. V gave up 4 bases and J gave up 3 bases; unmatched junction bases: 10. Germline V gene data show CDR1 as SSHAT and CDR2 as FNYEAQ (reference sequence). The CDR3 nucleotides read TGTGCCAGCAGCTCCCCTGCCGGACTAGCGGGGTTCTACGAGCAGTACTTC. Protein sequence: CASSSPAGLAGFYEQYF.

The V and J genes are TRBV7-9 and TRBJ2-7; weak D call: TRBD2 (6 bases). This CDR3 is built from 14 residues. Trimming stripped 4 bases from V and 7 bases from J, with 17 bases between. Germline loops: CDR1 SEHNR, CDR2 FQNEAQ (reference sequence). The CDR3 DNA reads TGTGCCAGCAGCTCCGGGACTCCACCTTGGGAGCAGTACTTC. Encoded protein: CASSSGTPPWEQYF.

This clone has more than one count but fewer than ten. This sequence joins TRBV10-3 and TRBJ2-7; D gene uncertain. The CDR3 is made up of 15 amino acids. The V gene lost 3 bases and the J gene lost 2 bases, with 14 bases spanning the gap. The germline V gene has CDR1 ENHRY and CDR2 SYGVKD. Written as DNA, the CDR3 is TGTGCCATCAGTGAATCGGCAGGTACGCCCTACGAGCAGTACTTC. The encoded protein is CAISESAGTPYEQYF.

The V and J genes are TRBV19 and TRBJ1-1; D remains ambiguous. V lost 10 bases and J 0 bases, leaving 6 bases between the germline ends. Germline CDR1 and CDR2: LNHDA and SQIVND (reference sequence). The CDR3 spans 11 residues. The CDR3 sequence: CATQLNTEAFF. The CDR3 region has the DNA TGTGCCACCCAGTTGAACACTGAAGCTTTCTTT.

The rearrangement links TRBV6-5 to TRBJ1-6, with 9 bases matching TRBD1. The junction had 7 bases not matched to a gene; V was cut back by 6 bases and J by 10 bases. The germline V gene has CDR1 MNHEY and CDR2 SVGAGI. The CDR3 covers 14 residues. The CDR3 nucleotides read TGTGCCAGCAGGCCGGGACAGGGAGGGTCACCCCTCCACTTT. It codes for CASRPGQGGSPLHF.

This chain's CDR3 is CATSRVVTGYGYTF. The CDR3 coding sequence is TGTGCCACCAGCAGAGTTGTGACAGGATATGGCTACACCTTC. V usage is TRBV15 and J usage is TRBJ1-2, with D possibly being TRBD1 (6 bases). CDR1 and CDR2 (germline): LNHNV, YYDKDF (reference sequence). V lost 1 base, J lost 5 bases, and 11 bases lay in between. This CDR3 region has 14 residues.

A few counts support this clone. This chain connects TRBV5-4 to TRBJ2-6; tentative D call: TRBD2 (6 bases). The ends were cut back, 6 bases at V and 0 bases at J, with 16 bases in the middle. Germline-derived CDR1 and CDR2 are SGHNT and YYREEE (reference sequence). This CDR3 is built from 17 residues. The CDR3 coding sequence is TGTGCCAGCATCCCCCGGGACTCAAGCTCTGGGGCCAACGTCCTGACTTTC. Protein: CASIPRDSSSGANVLTF. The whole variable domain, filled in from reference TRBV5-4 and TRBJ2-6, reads ETGVTQSPTHLIKTRGQQVTLRCSSQSGHNTVSWYQQALGQGPQFIFQYYREEENGRGNFPPRFSGLQFPNYSSELNVNALELDDSALYLCASIPRDSSSGANVLTFGAGSRLTVL.

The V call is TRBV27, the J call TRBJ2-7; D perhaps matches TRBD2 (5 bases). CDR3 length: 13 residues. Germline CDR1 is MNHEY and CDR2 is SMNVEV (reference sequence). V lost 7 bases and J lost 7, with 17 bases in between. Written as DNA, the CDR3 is TGTGCCAGCACCAAGACTTCTTGGGAGGAGCAGTACTTC. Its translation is CASTKTSWEEQYF.

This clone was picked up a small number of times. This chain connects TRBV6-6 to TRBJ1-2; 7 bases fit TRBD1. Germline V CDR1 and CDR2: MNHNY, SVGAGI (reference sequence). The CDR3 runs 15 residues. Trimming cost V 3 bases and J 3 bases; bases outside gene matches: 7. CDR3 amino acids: CASSYSDRADYGYTF. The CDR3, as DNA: TGTGCCAGCAGTTATTCCGACAGGGCGGACTATGGCTACACCTTC.

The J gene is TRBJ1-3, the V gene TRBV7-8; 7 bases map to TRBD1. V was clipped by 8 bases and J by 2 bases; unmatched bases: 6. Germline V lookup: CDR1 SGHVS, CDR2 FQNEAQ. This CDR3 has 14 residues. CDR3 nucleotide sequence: TGTGCCAGCGGGAGACAGGGCCCTGGAAACACCATATATTTT. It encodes CASGRQGPGNTIYF.

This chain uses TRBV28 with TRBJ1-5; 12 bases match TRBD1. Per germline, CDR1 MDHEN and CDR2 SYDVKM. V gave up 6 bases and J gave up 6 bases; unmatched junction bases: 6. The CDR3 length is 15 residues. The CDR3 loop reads CASSPGTGGGQPQHF. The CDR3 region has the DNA TGTGCCAGCAGCCCCGGGACAGGGGGCGGTCAGCCCCAGCATTTT.

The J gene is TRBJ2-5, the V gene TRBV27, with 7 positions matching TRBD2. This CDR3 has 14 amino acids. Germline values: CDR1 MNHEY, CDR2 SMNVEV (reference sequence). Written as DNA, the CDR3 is TGTCCTCGTTCTGGGAGGGATATCCAAGAGACCCAGTACTTC. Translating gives CPRSGRDIQETQYF.